This T cell receptor (beta chain) is from a study of cytomegalovirus exposure and HLA in healthy donors. The CDR3 loop spans 14 amino acids. In germline, CDR1 is MNHGY, CDR2 SVAAGI. Germline trimming cut 5 bases from V and 1 base from J; bases unmatched to any gene: 3. Profiling relied on immunoSEQ multiplex PCR, and the TCRdb table lists in-frame clones only, not all of them. The sample lists about 86,000 clones, more than 85% occurring once. Sequencing was carried out using PBMCs. The source of this sequence is a man between 18 and 35 years old in good health and CMV-seronegative. This chain uses TRBV6-9 with TRBJ1-1, with 8 bases that match TRBD1. The CDR3 region is CASSEGQENTEAFF. The CDR3 coding sequence is TGTGCCAGCAGTGAGGGACAGGAGAACACTGAAGCTTTCTTT.